A single T cell receptor (beta chain) is shown here with its context. Its target is not known. V trimming: 7 bases; J trimming: 4 bases; junction bases outside the gene matches: 4. The CDR3 runs to 13 residues. The data are from a study of blood T cells in healthy people across ages. Points from the study as a whole: Older age coincided with a roughly linear decline in TCR beta diversity per million T cells.

Samples each yielded at least 6 micrograms of total RNA. Using a J-beta primer mix together with a sample-barcoded 5' primer, a second PCR was run for about 6 to 12 cycles. Every single cDNA molecule received a tag from a template-switch adaptor with 12 random nucleotides. From each sample, at least 2.5 million paired-end reads containing CDR3 were obtained. One entry per CDR3 protein results from TCRdb running MiXCR on the 5' RACE reads. The sample records more than 1.4 million distinct CDR3 sequences, about 43% being singletons. The source material was blood. The genes are TRBV12-3 or TRBV12-4 and TRBJ2-1, with 7 bases aligning to TRBD2. The receptor was isolated from a woman under 30 in good health. CDR3 DNA: TGTGCCAGCAAGCGGCGGGAGTACAATGAGCAGTTCTTC. Its translation is CASKRREYNEQFF.